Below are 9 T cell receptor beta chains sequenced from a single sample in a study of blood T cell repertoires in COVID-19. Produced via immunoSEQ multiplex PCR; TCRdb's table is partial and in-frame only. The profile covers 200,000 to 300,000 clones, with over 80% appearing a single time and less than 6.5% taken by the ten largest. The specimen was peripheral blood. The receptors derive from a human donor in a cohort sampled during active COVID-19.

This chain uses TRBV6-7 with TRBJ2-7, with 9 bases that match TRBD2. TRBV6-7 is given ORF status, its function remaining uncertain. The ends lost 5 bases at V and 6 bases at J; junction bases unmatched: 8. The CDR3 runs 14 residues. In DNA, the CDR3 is TGTGCCAGCAGTCCGCCGGGACTAGCAAGCGAGCAGTACTTC. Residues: CASSPPGLASEQYF.

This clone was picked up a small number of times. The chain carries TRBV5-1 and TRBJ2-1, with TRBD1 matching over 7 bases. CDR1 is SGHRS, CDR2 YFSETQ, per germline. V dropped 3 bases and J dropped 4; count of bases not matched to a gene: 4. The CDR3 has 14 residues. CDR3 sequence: CASSSGTVYNEQFF. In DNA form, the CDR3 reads TGCGCCAGCAGCTCGGGGACAGTATACAATGAGCAGTTCTTC.

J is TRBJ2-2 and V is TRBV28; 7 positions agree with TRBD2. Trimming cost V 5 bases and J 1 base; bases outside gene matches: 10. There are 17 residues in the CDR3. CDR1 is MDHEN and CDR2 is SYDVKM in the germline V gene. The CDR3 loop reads CASSPHLGGRNTGELFF. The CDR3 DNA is TGTGCCAGCAGTCCCCACTTGGGCGGGAGGAACACCGGGGAGCTGTTTTTT.

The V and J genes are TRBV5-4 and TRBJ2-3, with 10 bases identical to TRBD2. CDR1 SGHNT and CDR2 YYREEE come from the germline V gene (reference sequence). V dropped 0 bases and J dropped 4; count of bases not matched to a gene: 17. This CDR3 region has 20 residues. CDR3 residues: CASSLGRRGQGLASADTQYF. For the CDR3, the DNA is TGTGCCAGCAGCTTGGGCCGCAGGGGTCAGGGACTAGCGAGTGCAGATACGCAGTATTTT.

The CDR3 protein is CASSGDPAGSGYTF. Here the CDR3 DNA reads TGTGCCAGCAGTGGGGATCCCGCGGGGTCCGGCTACACCTTC. The chain joins TRBV27 to TRBJ1-2; D remains ambiguous. V gave up 5 bases and J gave up 8 bases, with 18 bases separating them. This CDR3 contains 14 residues. CDR1 is MNHEY and CDR2 is SMNVEV in the germline V gene (reference sequence).

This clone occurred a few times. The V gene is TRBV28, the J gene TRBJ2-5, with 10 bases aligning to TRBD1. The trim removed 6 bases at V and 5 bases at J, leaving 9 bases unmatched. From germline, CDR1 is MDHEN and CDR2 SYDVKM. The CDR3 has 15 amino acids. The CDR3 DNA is TGTGCCAGCAGCTCCATGACAGGGGGCGGTGAGACCCAGTACTTC. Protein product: CASSSMTGGGETQYF.

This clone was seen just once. The CDR3 sequence is CASSKQGVRGYTF. Written as DNA, the CDR3 is TGTGCCAGCAGCAAACAGGGGGTAAGGGGCTACACCTTC. The chain links TRBV28 to TRBJ1-2, with 8 bases fitting TRBD1. Germline V lookup: CDR1 MDHEN, CDR2 SYDVKM. This CDR3 has 13 amino acids. Unmatched junction bases numbered 8, after V lost 6 bases and J lost 8 bases.

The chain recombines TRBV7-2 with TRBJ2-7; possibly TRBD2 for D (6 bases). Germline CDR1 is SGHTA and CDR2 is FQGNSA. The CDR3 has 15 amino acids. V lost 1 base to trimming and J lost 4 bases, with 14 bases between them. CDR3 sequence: CASSLDRDSGYEQYF. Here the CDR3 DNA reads TGTGCCAGCAGCTTAGACCGGGACTCCGGTTACGAGCAGTACTTC.

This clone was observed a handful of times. The CDR3 loop is CASSSLREATDTQYF. The CDR3 DNA reads as TGTGCCAGCAGCTCGTTGCGGGAGGCAACAGATACGCAGTATTTT. V usage is TRBV11-2 and J usage is TRBJ2-3, with 8 bases identical to TRBD2. J lost 3 bases, V lost 4 bases, and 6 bases had no gene match. Germline-derived CDR1 and CDR2 are SGHAT and FQNNGV. The CDR3 length is 15 residues.